In this sample, the clone carrying this T cell receptor (beta chain) turned up once. Its target is not known. This entry comes from a study of T cell responses to AZD1222 COVID-19 vaccine. Study-wide background: Analyses pooled second doses at about 4 or about 12 weeks.

Sequencing used immunoSEQ multiplex PCR; TCRdb keeps in-frame clones, though not all of them. The profile covers 90,000 to 120,000 clones, with approximately 86% appearing a single time and 3.5% to 4.5% taken by the ten largest. V lost 4 bases to trimming and J lost 4 bases, with 6 bases between them. This CDR3 has 12 residues. Germline values: CDR1 MNHEY, CDR2 SVGAGI. Study conclusions and caveats: The study found vaccine-associated CD4 TCRs spanning spike, dominant at 160-218 and 743-854.

This receptor was identified in an adult in good health. Sequenced material: peripheral blood, taken on day 0 of AZD1222 vaccination. V usage is TRBV6-5 and J usage is TRBJ2-3; D is ambiguous. The CDR3 loop reads CASSSNADTQYF. CDR3 nucleotide sequence: TGTGCCAGCAGTTCTAACGCAGATACGCAGTATTTT.